Listed below are T cell receptor beta chains from one sample, sequenced in a study of cytomegalovirus exposure and HLA in healthy donors. Measured with immunoSEQ multiplex PCR; TCRdb has only the in-frame clones, and not every one. The table has about 140,000 clones, roughly 74% seen once; the top ten hold approximately 2.5%. Sequenced material: PBMCs. These receptors were obtained from a woman between 18 and 30 years old in good health and CMV-seropositive. CDR3s include the opening cysteine and the closing phenylalanine or tryptophan. The D gene is left open where the match is weak. Size is omitted from some rows. Given values are once, few, many or a class for expanded clones.

TRBV19	TRBD1	TRBJ1-5	-	TGTGCCAGTAGTGGGAAGACAGGGAGACCGCCCCAGCATTTT	CASSGKTGRPPQHF
TRBV5-1	-	TRBJ2-5	-	TGCGCCAGCAGCTTGCTCGACCAAGAGACCCAGTACTTC	CASSLLDQETQYF
TRBV2	TRBD1	TRBJ2-7	-	TGTGCCAGCAGTGAGGGGCAGGACAGGGACTACGAGCAGTACTTC	CASSEGQDRDYEQYF
TRBV2	-	TRBJ1-5	-	TGTGCCAGCAGCCGGACAGCAAGTAATCAGCCCCAGCATTTT	CASSRTASNQPQHF
TRBV5-4	-	TRBJ1-2	-	TGTGCCAGCAGCTCAGGGACATATCTCTATGGCTACACCTTC	CASSSGTYLYGYTF
TRBV9	TRBD1	TRBJ1-5	-	TGTGCCAGCAGCCCAGGACAGGGAAATCAGCCCCAGCATTTT	CASSPGQGNQPQHF
TRBV29-1	-	TRBJ2-5	-	TGCAGCGTTGCCTTAGCGGTCCTAGAGACCCAGTACTTC	CSVALAVLETQYF
TRBV19	TRBD1	TRBJ1-1	-	TGTGCCAGTAGCCCGACCGGGACAGGGGTCGCGGCTTTCTTT	CASSPTGTGVAAFF
TRBV7-2	TRBD2	TRBJ2-7	few	TGTGCCAGCAGCAAAGAGGTTCTAGCGGGCTTCGAGCAGTACTTC	CASSKEVLAGFEQYF
TRBV7-2	TRBD1	TRBJ2-7	-	TGTGCCACCGGACAGGGAGCCCAGGGCGAGCAGTACTTC	CATGQGAQGEQYF
TRBV18	-	TRBJ2-7	few	TGTGCCAGCTCACCCCAGAGGGTCTACGAGCAGTACTTC	CASSPQRVYEQYF
TRBV7-7	-	TRBJ2-5	-	TGCGCCAGCAGCTTAAGCCCTACGACAGGGAGGGAGACCCAGTACTTC	CASSLSPTTGRETQYF
TRBV30	-	TRBJ2-2	-	TGTGCCTGGAGTCCAAGTGTTGGCGACTATTGGACCGGGGAGCTGTTTTTT	CAWSPSVGDYWTGELFF
TRBV15	-	TRBJ2-7	-	TGTGCCACCCGTAGGGAGCGGAGCTCCTACGAGCAGTACTTC	CATRRERSSYEQYF
TRBV12-2	-	TRBJ2-2	-	TGTGCAAGTCGCTGCGTCCGGGACAGGCATGAGAGCAGGGGGACCGGGGAGCTGTTTTTT	CASRCVRDRHESRGTGELFF
TRBV2	-	TRBJ2-7	once	TGTGCCAGCAGTCAGGGGGAGCAGTACTTC	CASSQGEQYF
TRBV4-3	TRBD2	TRBJ2-1	once	TGCGCCAGCAGCCAAGACCGCGGACTAGCCGTGCAGTTCTTC	CASSQDRGLAVQFF
TRBV13	TRBD2	TRBJ2-7	few	TGTGCCAGCAGCCTCGGACTAGGAGGAACCTACGAGCAGTACTTC	CASSLGLGGTYEQYF
TRBV15	-	TRBJ2-1	-	TGTGCCACCAGCAGAGATCTGGGGGCTGGTGAGCAGTTCTTC	CATSRDLGAGEQFF
TRBV29-1	TRBD2	TRBJ2-5	-	TGCAGCGTTGGAGTAGCGGGGCAAGAGACCCAGTACTTC	CSVGVAGQETQYF
TRBV4-1	TRBD1	TRBJ2-7	few	TGCGCCAGCAGCCCGGGACAGGGGGCCTACGAGCAGTACTTC	CASSPGQGAYEQYF
TRBV5-4	TRBD2	TRBJ2-5	-	TGTGCCAGCAGCTTTAGCAGTGCGGGGGGCCCCCGCCAAGAGACCCAGTACTTC	CASSFSSAGGPRQETQYF
TRBV4-2	TRBD1	TRBJ2-7	once	TGTGCCAGCAGCCCTTGGACAGGGGTATCCTACGAGCAGTACTTC	CASSPWTGVSYEQYF
TRBV18	TRBD2	TRBJ2-3	few	TGTGCCAGCTCTTCGACTAGCGGGGGGACAGATACGCAGTATTTT	CASSSTSGGTDTQYF
TRBV9	TRBD1	TRBJ1-1	-	TGTGCCAGCAGCGGGGACAGGACTGAAGCTTTCTTT	CASSGDRTEAFF
TRBV25-1	TRBD1	TRBJ1-6	-	TGTGCCAGCAGTGAATATGGACAGGGGAATTCACCCCTCCACTTT	CASSEYGQGNSPLHF
TRBV5-1	-	TRBJ1-2	once	TGCGCCAGCAGCAGGCTGGGGGGTGATGGCTACACCTTC	CASSRLGGDGYTF
TRBV5-1	-	TRBJ2-7	-	TGCGCCAGCAGCTTGGCCGGGACATCTTTCTACGAGCAGTACTTC	CASSLAGTSFYEQYF
TRBV19	TRBD1	TRBJ1-4	-	TGTGCCAGTAGTGTGGGGGACAGGGTGGACGAAAAACTGTTTTTT	CASSVGDRVDEKLFF